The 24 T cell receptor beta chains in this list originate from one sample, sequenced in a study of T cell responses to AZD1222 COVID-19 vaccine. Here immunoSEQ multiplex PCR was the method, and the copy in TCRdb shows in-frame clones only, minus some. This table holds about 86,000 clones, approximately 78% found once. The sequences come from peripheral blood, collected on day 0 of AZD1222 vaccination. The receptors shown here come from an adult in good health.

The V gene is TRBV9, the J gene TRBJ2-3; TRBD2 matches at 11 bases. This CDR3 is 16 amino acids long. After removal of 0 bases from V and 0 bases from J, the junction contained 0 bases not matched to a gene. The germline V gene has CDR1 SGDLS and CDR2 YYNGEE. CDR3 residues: CASSVGTSGSTDTQYF. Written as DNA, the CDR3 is TGTGCCAGCAGCGTAGGGACTAGCGGGAGCACAGATACGCAGTATTTT.

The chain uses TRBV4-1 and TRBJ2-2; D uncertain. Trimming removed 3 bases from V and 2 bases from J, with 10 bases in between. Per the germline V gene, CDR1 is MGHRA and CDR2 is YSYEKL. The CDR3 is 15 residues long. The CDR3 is CASSHGKSNTGELFF. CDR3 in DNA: TGCGCCAGCAGCCACGGTAAATCTAACACCGGGGAGCTGTTTTTT.

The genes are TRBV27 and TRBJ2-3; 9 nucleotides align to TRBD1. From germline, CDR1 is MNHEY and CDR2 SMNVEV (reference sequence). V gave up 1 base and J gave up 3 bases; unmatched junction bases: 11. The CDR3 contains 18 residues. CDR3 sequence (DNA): TGTGCCAGCAGTTTATGGGGAGGCGGGACAGGGTCGACAGATACGCAGTATTTT. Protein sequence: CASSLWGGGTGSTDTQYF.

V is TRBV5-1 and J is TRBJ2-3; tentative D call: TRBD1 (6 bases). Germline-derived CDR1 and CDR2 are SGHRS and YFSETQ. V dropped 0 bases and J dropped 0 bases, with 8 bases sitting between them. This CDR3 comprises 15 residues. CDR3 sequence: CASSLAGVSTDTQYF. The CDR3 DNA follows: TGCGCCAGCAGCTTGGCAGGGGTCAGCACAGATACGCAGTATTTT.

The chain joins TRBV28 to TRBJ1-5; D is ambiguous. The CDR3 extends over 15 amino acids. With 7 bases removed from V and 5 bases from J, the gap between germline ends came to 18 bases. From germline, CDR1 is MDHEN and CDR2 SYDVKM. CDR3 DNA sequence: TGTGCCAGCACTTCCTGGCGGCGAGGGCATCAGCCCCAGCATTTT. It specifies CASTSWRRGHQPQHF.

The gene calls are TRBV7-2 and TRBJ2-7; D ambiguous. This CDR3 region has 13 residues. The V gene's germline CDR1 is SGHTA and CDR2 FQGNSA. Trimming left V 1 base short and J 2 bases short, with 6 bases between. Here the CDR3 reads CASSLVGPYEQYF. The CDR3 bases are TGTGCCAGCAGCTTAGTGGGCCCCTACGAGCAGTACTTC.

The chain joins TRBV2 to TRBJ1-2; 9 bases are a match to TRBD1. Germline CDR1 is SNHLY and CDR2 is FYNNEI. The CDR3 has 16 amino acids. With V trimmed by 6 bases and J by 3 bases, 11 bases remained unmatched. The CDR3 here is CASRRDRALMHYGYTF. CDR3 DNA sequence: TGTGCCAGCAGACGGGACAGGGCTCTTATGCACTATGGCTACACCTTC.

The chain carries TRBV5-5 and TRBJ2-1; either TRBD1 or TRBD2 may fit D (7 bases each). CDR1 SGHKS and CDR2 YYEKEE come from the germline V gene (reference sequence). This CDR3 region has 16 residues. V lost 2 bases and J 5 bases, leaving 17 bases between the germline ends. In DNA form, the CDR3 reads TGTGCCAGCAGCTTAGCGGGACAGACAACCAACAATGAGCAGTTCTTC. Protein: CASSLAGQTTNNEQFF.

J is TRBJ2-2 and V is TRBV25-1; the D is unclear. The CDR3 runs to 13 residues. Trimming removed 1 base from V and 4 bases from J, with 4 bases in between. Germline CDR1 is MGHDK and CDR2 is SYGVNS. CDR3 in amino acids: CASSEWGTGELFF. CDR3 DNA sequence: TGTGCCAGCAGTGAATGGGGCACCGGGGAGCTGTTTTTT. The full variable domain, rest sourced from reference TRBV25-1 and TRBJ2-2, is EADIYQTPRYLVIGTGKKITLECSQTMGHDKMYWYQQDPGMELHLIHYSYGVNSTEKGDLSSESTVSRIRTEHFPLTLESARPSHTSQYLCASSEWGTGELFFGEGSRLTVL.

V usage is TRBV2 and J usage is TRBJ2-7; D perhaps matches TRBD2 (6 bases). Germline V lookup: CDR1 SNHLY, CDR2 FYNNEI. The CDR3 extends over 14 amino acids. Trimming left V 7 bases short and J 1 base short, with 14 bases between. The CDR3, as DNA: TGTGCCAGCACGGTGGCGGAGGGGTCCTACGAGCAGTACTTC. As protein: CASTVAEGSYEQYF.

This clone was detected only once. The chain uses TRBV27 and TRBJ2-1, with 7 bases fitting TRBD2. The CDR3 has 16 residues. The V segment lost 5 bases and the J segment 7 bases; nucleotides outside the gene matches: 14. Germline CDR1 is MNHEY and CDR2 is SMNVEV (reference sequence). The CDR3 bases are TGTGCCAGCAGTCCCGGATTGGGCGGGAGTCTGAATGAGCAGTTCTTC. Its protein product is CASSPGLGGSLNEQFF.

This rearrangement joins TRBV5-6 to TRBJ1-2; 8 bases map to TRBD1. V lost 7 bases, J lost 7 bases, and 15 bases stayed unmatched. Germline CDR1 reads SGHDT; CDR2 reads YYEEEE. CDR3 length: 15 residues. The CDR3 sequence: CASRDRGGFLSGYTF. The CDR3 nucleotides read TGTGCCAGCCGCGACAGGGGTGGATTTTTGAGTGGCTACACCTTC.

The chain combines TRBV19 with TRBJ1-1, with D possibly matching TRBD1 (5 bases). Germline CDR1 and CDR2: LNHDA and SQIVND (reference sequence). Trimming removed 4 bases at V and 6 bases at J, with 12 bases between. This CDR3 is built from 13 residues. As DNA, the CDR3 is TGTGCCAGTAGTACCGGTCCCAGGGCTGAAGCTTTCTTT. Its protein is CASSTGPRAEAFF.

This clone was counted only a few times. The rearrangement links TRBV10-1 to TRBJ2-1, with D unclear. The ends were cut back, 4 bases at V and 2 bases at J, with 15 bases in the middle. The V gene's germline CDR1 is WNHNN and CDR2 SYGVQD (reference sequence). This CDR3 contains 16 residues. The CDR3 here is CASSGFGSSTYNEQFF. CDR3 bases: TGCGCCAGCAGTGGATTTGGGTCTTCAACCTACAATGAGCAGTTCTTC.

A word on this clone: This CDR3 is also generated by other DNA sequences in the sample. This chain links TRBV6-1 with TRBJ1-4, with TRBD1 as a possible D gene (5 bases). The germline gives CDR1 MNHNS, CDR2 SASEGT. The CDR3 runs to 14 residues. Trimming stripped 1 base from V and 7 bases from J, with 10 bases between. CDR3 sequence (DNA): TGTGCCAGCAGTGAAGGGGGCCGGGTTGAAAAACTGTTTTTT. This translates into CASSEGGRVEKLFF.

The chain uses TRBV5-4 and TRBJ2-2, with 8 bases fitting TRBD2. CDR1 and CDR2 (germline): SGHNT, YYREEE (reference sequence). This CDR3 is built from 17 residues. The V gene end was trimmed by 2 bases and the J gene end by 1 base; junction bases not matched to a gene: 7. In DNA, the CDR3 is TGTGCCAGCAGCTTCTCATTGCGGGAGGAGAACACCGGGGAGCTGTTTTTT. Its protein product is CASSFSLREENTGELFF.

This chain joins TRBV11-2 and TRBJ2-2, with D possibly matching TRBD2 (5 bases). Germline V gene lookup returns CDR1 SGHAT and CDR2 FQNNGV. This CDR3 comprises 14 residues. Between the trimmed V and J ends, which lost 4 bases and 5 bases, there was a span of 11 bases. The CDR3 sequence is CASSWSGRTGELFF. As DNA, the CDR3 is TGTGCCAGCAGCTGGAGCGGACGGACCGGGGAGCTGTTTTTT.

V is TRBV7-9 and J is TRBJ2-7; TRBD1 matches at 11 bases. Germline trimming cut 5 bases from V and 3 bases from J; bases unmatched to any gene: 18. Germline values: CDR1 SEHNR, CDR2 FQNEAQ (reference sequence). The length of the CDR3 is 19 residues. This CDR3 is CASSHWTGGQSGSSYEQYF. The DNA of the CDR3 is TGTGCCAGCAGCCACTGGACAGGGGGCCAAAGCGGGAGTAGCTACGAGCAGTACTTC.

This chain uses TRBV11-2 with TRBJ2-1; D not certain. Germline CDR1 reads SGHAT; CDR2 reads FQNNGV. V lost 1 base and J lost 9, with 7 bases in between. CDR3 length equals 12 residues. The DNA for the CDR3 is TGTGCCAGCAGCTTAGGATCGATTGAGCAGTTCTTC. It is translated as CASSLGSIEQFF.

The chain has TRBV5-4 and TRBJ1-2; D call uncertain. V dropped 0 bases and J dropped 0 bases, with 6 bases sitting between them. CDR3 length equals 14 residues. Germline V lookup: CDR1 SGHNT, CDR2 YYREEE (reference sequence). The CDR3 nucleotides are TGTGCCAGCAGCTTGGACGGAGCTAACTATGGCTACACCTTC. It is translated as CASSLDGANYGYTF.

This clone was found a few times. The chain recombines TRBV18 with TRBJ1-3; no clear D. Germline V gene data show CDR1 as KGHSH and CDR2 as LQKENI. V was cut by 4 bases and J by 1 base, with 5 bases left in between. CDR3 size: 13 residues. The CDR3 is CASSQESGNTIYF. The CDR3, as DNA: TGTGCCAGCTCACAGGAGTCTGGAAACACCATATATTTT.

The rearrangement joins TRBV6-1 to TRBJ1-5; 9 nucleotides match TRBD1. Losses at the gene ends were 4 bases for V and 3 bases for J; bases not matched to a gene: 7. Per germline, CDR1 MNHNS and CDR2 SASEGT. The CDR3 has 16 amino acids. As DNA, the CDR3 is TGTGCCAGCAGTGCTCCGGGACAGGGTTTCAATCAGCCCCAGCATTTT. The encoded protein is CASSAPGQGFNQPQHF.

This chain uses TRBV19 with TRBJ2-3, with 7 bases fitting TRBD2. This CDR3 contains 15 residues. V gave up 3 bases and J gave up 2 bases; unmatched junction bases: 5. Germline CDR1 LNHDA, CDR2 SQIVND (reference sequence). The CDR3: CASSIRREHTDTQYF. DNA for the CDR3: TGTGCCAGTAGTATTCGGCGGGAGCACACAGATACGCAGTATTTT.

The CDR3 DNA is TGTGCCAGCAGTACGCTCGGGACAGGGGTTGCAGAGACCCAGTACTTC. It translates to CASSTLGTGVAETQYF. The chain combines TRBV27 with TRBJ2-5; 10 bases align to TRBD1. Trimming at V came to 5 bases and at J to 4 bases, leaving 10 bases not matched to a gene. Germline CDR1 is MNHEY and CDR2 is SMNVEV (reference sequence). There are 16 residues in the CDR3.